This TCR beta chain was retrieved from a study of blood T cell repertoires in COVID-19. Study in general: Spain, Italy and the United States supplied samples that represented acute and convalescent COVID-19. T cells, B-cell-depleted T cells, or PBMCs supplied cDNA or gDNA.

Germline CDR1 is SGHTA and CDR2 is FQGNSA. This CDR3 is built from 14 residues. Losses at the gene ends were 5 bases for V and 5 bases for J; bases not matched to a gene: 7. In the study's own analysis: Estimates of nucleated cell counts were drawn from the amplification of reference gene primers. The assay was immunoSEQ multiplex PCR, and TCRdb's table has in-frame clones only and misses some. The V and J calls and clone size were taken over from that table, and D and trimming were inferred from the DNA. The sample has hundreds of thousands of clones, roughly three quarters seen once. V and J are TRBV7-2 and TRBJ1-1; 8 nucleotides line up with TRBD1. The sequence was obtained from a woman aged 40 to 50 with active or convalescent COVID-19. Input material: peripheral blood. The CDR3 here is CASSGGQVGTEAFF. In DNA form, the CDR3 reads TGTGCCAGCAGCGGGGGACAGGTGGGGACTGAAGCTTTCTTT.